This record looks at one TCR beta chain sequence and its context. There is no known antigen for this receptor. There are no base qualities to consult, and no much larger clone falls within one base. CDR3 length: 15 amino acids, cysteine to phenylalanine. Only CDR3 DNA is held: 45 bases, read in frame from base 1. CDR1 SGHTA and CDR2 FQGNSA were looked up in the germline V gene. Trimmed from V: 5 bases; trimmed from J: 3 bases; junction bases lacking a gene match: 6. In the prospective study, participants were about 18 to 100 years old, resided in fewer than 25 geographic areas of the United States, and were enrolled through a virtual design. To assign participants to cohorts, the prospective study relied on clinical history that participants themselves reported in a screening survey and a study questionnaire. For ImmuneRACE Cohort 3, a participant was defined as recovered based on two consecutive negative NP/OP PCR tests, clearance by a healthcare professional, or resolution of symptoms. In the prospective study, mobile phlebotomists collected whole blood, serum and a nasopharyngeal or oropharyngeal swab from each participant. Over an approximately 2-month period, participants in the prospective study had the option of providing additional blood draws and questionnaires. Prospective study blood samples were shipped either frozen or at room temperature before DNA extraction.

This sample was included in a study of blood T cell repertoires in COVID-19 (dated by TCRdb to the early 2020s). Broadly, across the study: The collaborator samples originated in the United States, Italy and Spain and spanned the acute and convalescent phases of COVID-19. The sample metadata nearly always contained a de-identified subject ID, COVID-19 status, age in years and sex. The dataset comprised deeply sampled blood TCRbeta repertoires from subjects exposed to, actively infected with, or recovered from COVID-19. The material from the prospective study consisted of cDNA or gDNA derived from T cells, B-cell-depleted T cells, or PBMCs. Where available, HLA class I and class II types were taken from metadata supplied by the sample provider and were not determined by assay-based typing. The repertoires were made available in a free public database intended to serve as a resource for research on the immune response to SARS-CoV-2. Samples came from the ongoing ImmuneRACE study (first 160 participants) plus 1,254 subjects from 6 global collaborators. Here is what the overall study found, with its caveats: Clinical and demographic metadata were provided uncurated, with the amount varying by source and participant.

TCRbeta CDR3 regions were amplified from genomic DNA by means of the immunoSEQ Assay, a bias-controlled multiplex PCR. Per the source publication's procedure: Within the assay, amplification of reference gene primers was used to estimate how many nucleated cells each sample contained. To quantify the absolute abundance of each unique TCRbeta CDR3 rearrangement, sequence reads were collapsed and filtered. For each sample, productive Simpson clonality was calculated as the square root of Simpson's diversity index across productive rearrangements. TCRdb carries this immuneACCESS record with in-frame sequences only. Its versions omit some clonotypes, under half of them owing to an unresolved V gene in the studies checked, with the rest unexplained. V and J calls and clone size are given by that table; D and trimming were obtained from the DNA. Within this sample are about 64,000 clones, with around nine tenths of them counted one time only. The ten largest clones capture around a tenth of the sample.

The sequenced material came from PBMCs or T cells enriched from blood (not recorded which). This receptor was obtained from a woman aged 40 to 55 who had recovered from COVID-19. This chain is built from TRBV7-2 and TRBJ2-7; 11 central bases correspond to TRBD2. This receptor carries the CDR3 CASSPSSGGYYEQYF. The sequenced DNA: TGTGCCAGCAGCCCCTCTAGCGGGGGGTACTACGAGCAGTACTTC.